This is a list of T cell receptor beta chains from one sample in a study of T cell responses to AZD1222 COVID-19 vaccine. Generated by immunoSEQ multiplex PCR, the TCRdb table keeps only in-frame clones and is missing some. The table has around 99,000 clones, roughly nine tenths seen once. The sequencing used peripheral blood, collected on day 0 of AZD1222 vaccination. The origin of the receptors is an adult in good health. Both conserved end residues are part of each CDR3. The order of the fields is clone size, V gene, J gene, D gene, CDR3 protein, CDR3 DNA. The D gene is left open where the match is weak. The size field is filled for only some rows; it gives once, few, many or a size class.

clone size: NA; V gene: TRBV6-5; J gene: TRBJ2-3; D gene: NA; CDR3 protein: CASSSGLTTDTQYF; CDR3 DNA: TGTGCCAGCAGCTCCGGACTAACGACAGATACGCAGTATTTT
clone size: NA; V gene: TRBV11-2; J gene: TRBJ2-7; D gene: TRBD2; CDR3 protein: CATSGGERSYEQYF; CDR3 DNA: TGTGCCACCTCCGGGGGGGAACGGTCCTACGAGCAGTACTTC
clone size: NA; V gene: TRBV7-9; J gene: TRBJ2-5; D gene: NA; CDR3 protein: CASSPQGSQETQYF; CDR3 DNA: TGTGCCAGCAGCCCACAGGGCAGTCAAGAGACCCAGTACTTC
clone size: NA; V gene: TRBV5-1; J gene: TRBJ2-5; D gene: TRBD1; CDR3 protein: CASSPGGGETQYF; CDR3 DNA: TGCGCCAGCAGTCCAGGGGGTGGGGAGACCCAGTACTTC
clone size: once; V gene: TRBV12-5; J gene: TRBJ2-3; D gene: NA; CDR3 protein: CASGLARTDTQYF; CDR3 DNA: TGTGCTAGTGGTTTGGCCCGCACAGATACGCAGTATTTT
clone size: NA; V gene: TRBV21-1; J gene: TRBJ1-2; D gene: NA; CDR3 protein: CASIQRDRNYGYTF; CDR3 DNA: TGTGCCAGCATCCAACGCGACAGGAACTATGGCTACACCTTC
clone size: NA; V gene: TRBV19; J gene: TRBJ1-1; D gene: NA; CDR3 protein: CASRIIGTRKNTEAFF; CDR3 DNA: TGTGCCAGTAGAATCATAGGGACCAGGAAGAACACTGAAGCTTTCTTT
clone size: NA; V gene: TRBV6-2/TRBV6-3; J gene: TRBJ2-5; D gene: NA; CDR3 protein: CASSSPRETQYF; CDR3 DNA: TGTGCCAGCAGTTCCCCCAGAGAGACCCAGTACTTC
clone size: NA; V gene: TRBV7-2; J gene: TRBJ1-4; D gene: NA; CDR3 protein: CASSRGAGLGEKLFF; CDR3 DNA: TGTGCCAGCAGCCGGGGGGCCGGGTTGGGTGAAAAACTGTTTTTT
clone size: NA; V gene: TRBV27; J gene: TRBJ1-2; D gene: NA; CDR3 protein: CASSLGGAFYGYTF; CDR3 DNA: TGTGCCAGCAGTTTGGGGGGCGCCTTCTATGGCTACACCTTC
clone size: NA; V gene: TRBV3-1/TRBV3-2; J gene: TRBJ2-5; D gene: NA; CDR3 protein: CASSFRTGRGQETQYF; CDR3 DNA: TGTGCCAGCAGCTTCCGGACAGGGCGGGGGCAAGAGACCCAGTACTTC
clone size: NA; V gene: TRBV5-5; J gene: TRBJ1-4; D gene: NA; CDR3 protein: CASSLVTNEKLFF; CDR3 DNA: TGTGCCAGCAGCTTGGTTACTAATGAAAAACTGTTTTTT
clone size: NA; V gene: TRBV10-1; J gene: TRBJ2-5; D gene: TRBD2; CDR3 protein: CASGASGGLGETQYF; CDR3 DNA: TGCGCCAGCGGGGCTAGCGGGGGCCTTGGCGAGACCCAGTACTTC
clone size: NA; V gene: TRBV11-2; J gene: TRBJ1-5; D gene: NA; CDR3 protein: CASSLSISNQPQHF; CDR3 DNA: TGTGCCAGCAGCTTATCTATATCAAATCAGCCCCAGCATTTT
clone size: NA; V gene: TRBV28; J gene: TRBJ1-4; D gene: NA; CDR3 protein: CASSWGPEEKLFF; CDR3 DNA: TGTGCCAGCAGTTGGGGCCCTGAGGAAAAACTGTTTTTT
clone size: NA; V gene: TRBV18; J gene: TRBJ2-2; D gene: TRBD2; CDR3 protein: CASSPFDGRDHAGELFF; CDR3 DNA: TGTGCCAGCTCACCCTTTGACGGGAGGGATCACGCCGGGGAGCTGTTTTTT
clone size: NA; V gene: TRBV30; J gene: TRBJ1-1; D gene: NA; CDR3 protein: CAWSNFRGGTEAFF; CDR3 DNA: TGTGCCTGGAGCAACTTCCGCGGGGGCACTGAAGCTTTCTTT
clone size: few; V gene: TRBV30; J gene: TRBJ1-1; D gene: NA; CDR3 protein: CAWSVSTEAFF; CDR3 DNA: TGTGCCTGGAGTGTTTCCACTGAAGCTTTCTTT
clone size: NA; V gene: TRBV5-1; J gene: TRBJ2-1; D gene: NA; CDR3 protein: CASSQDIYNEQFF; CDR3 DNA: TGCGCCAGCAGCCAAGACATCTACAATGAGCAGTTCTTC
clone size: NA; V gene: TRBV19; J gene: TRBJ2-7; D gene: TRBD1; CDR3 protein: CASSRSTGNLPYEQYF; CDR3 DNA: TGTGCCAGTAGTCGGTCGACAGGGAATCTCCCCTACGAGCAGTACTTC
clone size: once; V gene: TRBV18; J gene: TRBJ1-5; D gene: NA; CDR3 protein: CASSLRRSPGYSNQPQHF; CDR3 DNA: TGTGCCAGCTCACTCAGGCGAAGTCCCGGTTATAGCAATCAGCCCCAGCATTTT
clone size: NA; V gene: TRBV29-1; J gene: TRBJ1-5; D gene: NA; CDR3 protein: CSVAGTDNQPQHF; CDR3 DNA: TGCAGCGTTGCAGGGACTGACAATCAGCCCCAGCATTTT
clone size: NA; V gene: TRBV30; J gene: TRBJ1-3; D gene: NA; CDR3 protein: CAWSRGAPGNTIYF; CDR3 DNA: TGTGCCTGGAGTAGGGGGGCTCCGGGAAACACCATATATTTT
clone size: NA; V gene: TRBV7-2; J gene: TRBJ1-1; D gene: TRBD1; CDR3 protein: CASRPPSGGGTEAFF; CDR3 DNA: TGTGCCAGCAGGCCGCCGTCAGGGGGAGGCACTGAAGCTTTCTTT
clone size: NA; V gene: TRBV5-6; J gene: TRBJ1-1; D gene: NA; CDR3 protein: CASSLFGGEAFF; CDR3 DNA: TGTGCCAGCAGCCTCTTCGGGGGTGAAGCTTTCTTT
clone size: NA; V gene: TRBV30; J gene: TRBJ2-1; D gene: NA; CDR3 protein: CAWSTDLPKQFF; CDR3 DNA: TGTGCCTGGAGTACGGACTTACCGAAGCAGTTCTTC
clone size: NA; V gene: TRBV6-2/TRBV6-3; J gene: TRBJ1-6; D gene: NA; CDR3 protein: CASSYERNSPLHF; CDR3 DNA: TGTGCCAGCAGTTACGAACGGAATTCACCCCTCCACTTT
clone size: NA; V gene: TRBV12-3/TRBV12-4; J gene: TRBJ2-1; D gene: NA; CDR3 protein: CASSLSSSNEQFF; CDR3 DNA: TGTGCCAGCAGTTTATCTAGCTCCAATGAGCAGTTCTTC
clone size: NA; V gene: TRBV6-2/TRBV6-3; J gene: TRBJ2-7; D gene: NA; CDR3 protein: CASSYQGSSGEQYF; CDR3 DNA: TGTGCCAGCAGTTACCAAGGGAGTTCGGGTGAGCAGTACTTC
clone size: NA; V gene: TRBV11-2; J gene: TRBJ2-7; D gene: NA; CDR3 protein: CASSLSGQEQYF; CDR3 DNA: TGTGCCAGCAGCTTATCGGGTCAGGAGCAGTACTTC
clone size: NA; V gene: TRBV6-5; J gene: TRBJ1-4; D gene: NA; CDR3 protein: CASRSTASHEKLFF; CDR3 DNA: TGTGCCAGCAGATCGACAGCTAGTCATGAAAAACTGTTTTTT
clone size: NA; V gene: TRBV9; J gene: TRBJ1-2; D gene: NA; CDR3 protein: CASSDDSPPVYTF; CDR3 DNA: TGTGCCAGCAGCGATGACAGCCCCCCAGTCTACACCTTC
clone size: NA; V gene: TRBV28; J gene: TRBJ1-5; D gene: NA; CDR3 protein: CASSPNQPQHF; CDR3 DNA: TGTGCCAGCAGCCCGAATCAGCCCCAGCATTTT